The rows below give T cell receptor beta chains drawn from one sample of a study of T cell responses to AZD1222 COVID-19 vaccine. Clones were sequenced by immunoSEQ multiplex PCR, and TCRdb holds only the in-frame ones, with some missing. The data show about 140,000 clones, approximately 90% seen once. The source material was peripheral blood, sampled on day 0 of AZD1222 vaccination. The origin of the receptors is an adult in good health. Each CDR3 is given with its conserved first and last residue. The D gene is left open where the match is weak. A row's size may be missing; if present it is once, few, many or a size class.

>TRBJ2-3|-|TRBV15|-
TGTGCCACCAGCATACGACAGGCTATCGATACGCAGTATTTT
CATSIRQAIDTQYF
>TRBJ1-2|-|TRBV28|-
TGTGCCAGCAGTTTGGGGATACCCTATGGCTACACCTTC
CASSLGIPYGYTF
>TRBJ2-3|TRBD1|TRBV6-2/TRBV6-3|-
TGTGCCAGCACCCCGGACAGGGTCCCGCGCCTTGCAGATACGCAGTATTTT
CASTPDRVPRLADTQYF
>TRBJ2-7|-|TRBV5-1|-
TGCGCCAGCAGCCGCCACTTTGGGGAGCAGTACTTC
CASSRHFGEQYF
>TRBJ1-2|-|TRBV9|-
TGTGCCAGCAGCGTAGAGCAAGGTGGCTACACCTTC
CASSVEQGGYTF
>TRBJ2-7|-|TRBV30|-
TGTGCCTGGAGGTCGGATCGGTTCTACGAGCAGTACTTC
CAWRSDRFYEQYF
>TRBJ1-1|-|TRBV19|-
TGTGCCAGTAGTGGCCGGGACCTTGAGGCCCCTGAAGCTTTCTTT
CASSGRDLEAPEAFF
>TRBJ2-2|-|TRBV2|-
TGTGCCAGCAGGCGACGGATCACCGGGGAGCTGTTTTTT
CASRRRITGELFF
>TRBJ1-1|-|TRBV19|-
TGTGCCAGTAGGACCCTGGATGTCATTTACACTGAAGCTTTCTTT
CASRTLDVIYTEAFF
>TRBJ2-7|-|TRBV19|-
TGTGCCAGTAGTATCAGGGGACCCACCTACGAGCAGTACTTC
CASSIRGPTYEQYF
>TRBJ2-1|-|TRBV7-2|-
TGTGCCAGCAGCACCTCACTTACTAGTTCCAATGAGCAGTTCTTC
CASSTSLTSSNEQFF
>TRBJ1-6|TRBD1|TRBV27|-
TGTGCCAGCAGGCCCGGGACAGCCTATAATTCACCCCTCCACTTT
CASRPGTAYNSPLHF
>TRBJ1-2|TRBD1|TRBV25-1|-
TGTGCCACAACAGGGGGCTGGAACTATGGCTACACCTTC
CATTGGWNYGYTF
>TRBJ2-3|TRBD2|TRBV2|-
TGTGCCAGCAGTGAACTAGCGGGAGCCACAGATACGCAGTATTTT
CASSELAGATDTQYF
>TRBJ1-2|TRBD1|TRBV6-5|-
TGTGCCAGCAGATCGGCGACAGGGGCTCATGGCTACACCTTC
CASRSATGAHGYTF
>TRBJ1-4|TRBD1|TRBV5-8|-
TGTGCCAGCAGCGACAGGGGTTGGAATGAAAAACTGTTTTTT
CASSDRGWNEKLFF
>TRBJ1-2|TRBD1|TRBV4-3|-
TGCGCCAGCAGCCAATGGACAGGCCCAGGGTATGGCTACACCTTC
CASSQWTGPGYGYTF
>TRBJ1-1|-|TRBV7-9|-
TGTGCCAGCAGCTTAGGGCGGGGCGCTGAAGCTTTCTTT
CASSLGRGAEAFF
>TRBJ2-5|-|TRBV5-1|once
TGCGCCAGCAGCTTTTCCAGGGGGGGAGAGACCCAGTACTTC
CASSFSRGGETQYF
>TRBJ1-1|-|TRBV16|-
TGTGCCAGCAGCGACCGGGGTGAAAAAAGGGCTGAAGCTTTCTTT
CASSDRGEKRAEAFF
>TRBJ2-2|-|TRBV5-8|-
TGTGCCAGCAGCCGGACTATTCGGAACGCCGGGGAGCTGTTTTTT
CASSRTIRNAGELFF
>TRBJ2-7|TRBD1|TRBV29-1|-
TGCAGCGTTGAAGAACCAGCGGACAGGGGCTACGAGCAGTACTTC
CSVEEPADRGYEQYF
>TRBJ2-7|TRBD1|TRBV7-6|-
TGTGCCAGCAGCTTAGATGACAGGGGGAACGAGCAGTACTTC
CASSLDDRGNEQYF
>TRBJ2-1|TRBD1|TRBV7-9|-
TGTGCCAGCAGCTCCCGGGACAGGACCAATGAGCAGTTCTTC
CASSSRDRTNEQFF
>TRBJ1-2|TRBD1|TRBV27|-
TGTGCCAGCAGGGCGGGTGACAGGGGTCTTATGAACTATGGCTACACCTTC
CASRAGDRGLMNYGYTF
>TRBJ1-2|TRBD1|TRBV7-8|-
TGTGCCAGCAGCCCCCCTGGACAGGCGAGAGGCTACACCTTC
CASSPPGQARGYTF
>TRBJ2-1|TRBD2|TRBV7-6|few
TGTGCCAGCAGCGGACACAGAGGACTAGCGGGAAATCTCCCCTACAATGAGCAGTTCTTC
CASSGHRGLAGNLPYNEQFF
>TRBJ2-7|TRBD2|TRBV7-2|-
TGTGCCAGCAGCTTAGCGCAGACTAGCGGGAGTACCTCCCTCGAGCAGTACTTC
CASSLAQTSGSTSLEQYF
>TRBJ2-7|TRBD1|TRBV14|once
TGTGCCAGCAGCACACAGGGGGCGCTTCCCTACGAGCAGTACTTC
CASSTQGALPYEQYF
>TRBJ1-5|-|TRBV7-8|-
TGTGCCAGCAGCTCCCGTCGTGAGAGGGGAGGTATCAATCAGCCCCAGCATTTT
CASSSRRERGGINQPQHF
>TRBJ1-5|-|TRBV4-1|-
TGCGCCAGCAGCCAAGGCCCCCTCAGGGGACGTGATCAGCCCCAGCATTTT
CASSQGPLRGRDQPQHF
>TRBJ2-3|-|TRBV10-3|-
TGTGCCATCAGTGAGATGGGGTTCACAGATACGCAGTATTTT
CAISEMGFTDTQYF
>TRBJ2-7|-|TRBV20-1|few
TGCAGTGCTAGTCCCGTCCTCGTTAGCGGCGTCGGCGAGCAGTACTTC
CSASPVLVSGVGEQYF
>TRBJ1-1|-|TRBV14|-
TGTGCCAGCAGCCCCTGGGACCCGAGAACTGAAGCTTTCTTT
CASSPWDPRTEAFF
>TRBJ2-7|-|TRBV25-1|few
TGTGCCAGCAGTGAATGGGCCCCCAGGGGTAACTCCCCGCGGGAGCAGTACTTC
CASSEWAPRGNSPREQYF
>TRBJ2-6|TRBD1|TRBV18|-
TGTGCCAGCTCACCACGGGACAGGGGACGCTCTGGGGCCAACGTCCTGACTTTC
CASSPRDRGRSGANVLTF
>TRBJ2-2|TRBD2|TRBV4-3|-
TGCGCCAGCAGCTCCAACCTAGGCGGACTAGCGGGAAAGAATGTCGGGGAGCTGTTTTTT
CASSSNLGGLAGKNVGELFF
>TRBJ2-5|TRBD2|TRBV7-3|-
TGTGCCAGCAGCCTGACCGGGACTAGGGAGACCCAGTACTTC
CASSLTGTRETQYF
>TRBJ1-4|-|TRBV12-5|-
TGTGCTAGTGGTTTGGGACGGAGCCCAGCAACTAATGAAAAACTGTTTTTT
CASGLGRSPATNEKLFF
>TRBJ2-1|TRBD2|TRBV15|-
TGTGCCACAGCTAGCGGGAGCACCTACAATGAGCAGTTCTTC
CATASGSTYNEQFF
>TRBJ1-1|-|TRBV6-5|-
TGTGCCAGCAGTTACGATCGACCAAGATGGACTGAAGCTTTCTTT
CASSYDRPRWTEAFF
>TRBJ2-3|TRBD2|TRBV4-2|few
TGTGCCAGCAGCCAAAACCTAGCGGGAGTGGGTTCAGATACGCAGTATTTT
CASSQNLAGVGSDTQYF
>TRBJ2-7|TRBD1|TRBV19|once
TGTGCCAGTTCGGTGGGGGGGACAGGGATCGAGCAGTACTTC
CASSVGGTGIEQYF
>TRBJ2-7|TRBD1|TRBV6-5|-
TGTGCCAGCAGTCACAGGGGATCCTACGAGCAGTACTTC
CASSHRGSYEQYF
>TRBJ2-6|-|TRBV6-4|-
TGTGCCAGCAGCCTCGACAGCTCTGGGGCCAACGTCCTGACTTTC
CASSLDSSGANVLTF
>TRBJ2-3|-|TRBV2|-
TGTGCCAGCAGGAAGAGGGACTCGCCTGGGGATACGCAGTATTTT
CASRKRDSPGDTQYF
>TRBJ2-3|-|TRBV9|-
TGTGCCAGCAGCCCGGTCGGGCGGACCTTCCGCACAGATACGCAGTATTTT
CASSPVGRTFRTDTQYF
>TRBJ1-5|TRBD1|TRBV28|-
TGTGCCAGCAGTTTTGGACAGGGGATTCACCAGCCCCAGCATTTT
CASSFGQGIHQPQHF
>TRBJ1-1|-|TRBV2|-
TGTGCCAGCAGTGAAGCGGGCTATTCAACTGAAGCTTTCTTT
CASSEAGYSTEAFF
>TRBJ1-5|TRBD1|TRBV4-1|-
TGCGCCAGCAGCCAAGGCCCGGGACAGGGTAGCAATCAGCCCCAGCATTTT
CASSQGPGQGSNQPQHF
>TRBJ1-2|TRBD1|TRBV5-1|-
TGCGCCAGCAGCTCCTGGGAGGGACAGGGGAGAGGCGGCTACACCTTC
CASSSWEGQGRGGYTF
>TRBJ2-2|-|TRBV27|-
TGTGCCAGCAGTTTATACTCCCGTCTGGGGGAGCTGTTTTTT
CASSLYSRLGELFF
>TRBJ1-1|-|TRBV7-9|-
TGTGCCAGCAGCTTCAAGTCTCTGCCTGAAGCTTTCTTT
CASSFKSLPEAFF
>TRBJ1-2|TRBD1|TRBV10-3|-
TGTGCCATCAAACAGGGGCTATCCTATGGCTACACCTTC
CAIKQGLSYGYTF